These 20 T cell receptor beta chains were sequenced from one sample in a study of molecular identifiers for immune sequencing clone quantification. Via MiXCR, TCRdb re-called the PCR reads, giving one row per CDR3 protein. The sample contains about 510,000 distinct CDR3 sequences, about a fifth of which appear only once. Material: naive CD8+ T cells from blood, with Jurkat cell RNA spiked in. This sample's subset: FACS-sorted CD8+CD4-CCR7+CD45RA+ naive T cells. These TCRs come from a human donor in good health. Some libraries in this study had Jurkat cell RNA spiked in.

Many counts were recorded for this clonotype. The rearrangement joins TRBV5-1 to TRBJ2-1; 7 nucleotides align to TRBD1. The CDR3 has 17 residues. Losses at the gene ends were 2 bases for V and 5 bases for J; bases not matched to a gene: 13. The V gene's germline CDR1 is SGHRS and CDR2 YFSETQ. CDR3 coding DNA: TGCGCCAGCAGCTTCTGGTTCCCGGGACAGCCGAACAATGAGCAGTTCTTC. It translates to CASSFWFPGQPNNEQFF.

About this clonotype itself: A read error may explain this, as a much larger clone is one base away. The chain recombines TRBV13 with TRBJ2-5; 7 bases are shared with TRBD2. CDR3 size: 14 residues. Germline lookup yields CDR1 PRHDT and CDR2 FYEKMQ (reference sequence). Here the CDR3 DNA reads TGTGCCAGCAGCGGGCGGGGGTACCAAGAGACCCAGTGCTTC. This codes for CASSGRGYQETQCF.

This clonotype was counted ten times or more. The genes are TRBV12-5 and TRBJ1-1; unclear D gene. This CDR3 region has 13 residues. CDR1 LGHNT and CDR2 FRNRAP come from the germline V gene. V lost 2 bases and J lost 0, with 4 bases in between. In DNA, the CDR3 is TGTGCTAGTGGTTTGACGGTGAACACTGAAGCTTTCTTT. Its translation: CASGLTVNTEAFF.

This chain connects TRBV5-4 to TRBJ2-7, with D perhaps matching TRBD1 or TRBD2 (5 bases each). This CDR3 comprises 15 residues. Per the germline V gene, CDR1 is SGHNT and CDR2 is YYREEE (reference sequence). The V end was cut by 0 bases, the J end by 0 bases, with 10 bases between. CDR3 region: CASSLVEGPSYEQYF. Written as DNA, the CDR3 is TGTGCCAGCAGCTTGGTCGAGGGGCCCTCCTACGAGCAGTACTTC.

This clonotype came up a few times. The rearrangement uses TRBV2 and TRBJ2-3; 10 positions agree with TRBD2. The CDR3 loop spans 17 amino acids. V gave up 6 bases and J gave up 3 bases; unmatched junction bases: 12. The germline V gene encodes CDR1 SNHLY and CDR2 FYNNEI. In DNA form, the CDR3 reads TGTGCCAGCAGCCTGATAGCGGGGGGAACGGAGACAGATACGCAGTATTTT. Protein: CASSLIAGGTETDTQYF.

This clonotype was seen many times. This sequence joins TRBV4-3 and TRBJ2-1; 12 bases are shared with TRBD2. This CDR3 spans 17 amino acids. V lost 0 bases to trimming and J lost 9 bases; unmatched junction nucleotides: 9. CDR1 is LGHNA, CDR2 YSLEER, per germline. The CDR3 reads CASSQEASGGVLGEQFF. The CDR3 DNA sequence: TGCGCCAGCAGCCAAGAAGCTAGCGGGGGGGTTTTAGGTGAGCAGTTCTTC.

This clonotype has a handful of counts. The chain recombines TRBV9 with TRBJ1-3; D is unclear. V was trimmed by 0 bases and J by 0 bases, leaving 7 bases between them. Germline V gives CDR1 SGDLS, CDR2 YYNGEE. The CDR3 totals 15 residues. The CDR3 nucleotides read TGTGCCAGCAGCGTAGCTTGGGGCTCTGGAAACACCATATATTTT. This encodes CASSVAWGSGNTIYF. Based on the CDR3 plus reference TRBV9 and TRBJ1-3, the full variable domain is DSGVTQTPKHLITATGQRVTLRCSPRSGDLSVYWYQQSLDQGLQFLIQYYNGEERAKGNILERFSAQQFPDLHSELNLSSLELGDSALYFCASSVAWGSGNTIYFGEGSWLTVV.

This clonotype occurred a few times. The V gene is TRBV19, the J gene TRBJ2-7; D could derive from TRBD1 or TRBD2 (5 bases each). The CDR3 has 14 residues. CDR1 is LNHDA, CDR2 SQIVND, per germline (reference sequence). V dropped 3 bases and J dropped 1 base, with 10 bases sitting between them. In DNA, the CDR3 is TGTGCCAGTAGTATGGGGACCTCTTCCTACGAGCAGTACTTC. This translates into CASSMGTSSYEQYF.

Worth noting for this clonotype: One base away lies a much larger clone, so this may be a sequencing read error. The chain joins TRBV20-1 to TRBJ2-7; 7 bases line up with TRBD2. Germline V gives CDR1 DFQATT, CDR2 SNEGSKA (reference sequence). V gave up 5 bases and J gave up 4 bases; unmatched junction bases: 17. This CDR3 comprises 16 residues. For the CDR3, the DNA is TGCAGTGCTCAGAGGGCGGCGGCGGGAGTTCGGTACGAGCAGTACTTC. This sequence encodes CSAQRAAAGVRYEQYF.

V gene TRBV30 combines with J gene TRBJ2-2; possible D gene TRBD1, 5 bases. CDR3 length: 15 residues. The germline V gene has CDR1 GTSNPN and CDR2 SVGIG (reference sequence). V shed 4 bases and J shed 4 bases, with 16 bases lying between them. The CDR3 DNA reads as TGTGCCTGGAACCCGGCAGGGCTCATCACCGGGGAGCTGTTTTTT. Protein sequence: CAWNPAGLITGELFF.

V gene TRBV7-2 combines with J gene TRBJ2-7; weak D call: TRBD2 (7 bases). V gave up 6 bases and J gave up 2 bases, with 14 bases separating them. The CDR3 loop spans 14 amino acids. From germline, CDR1 is SGHTA and CDR2 FQGNSA. The CDR3 spells CASRRGGLPYEQYF. The CDR3 DNA reads as TGTGCCAGCAGGAGGGGGGGCCTACCCTACGAGCAGTACTTC.

As regards this clonotype: This may come from a read error, since a much larger clone is one base off. CDR3 in amino acids: CAGSLATENTGELFF. CDR3 in DNA: TGTGCCGGCAGCTTAGCTACGGAGAACACCGGGGAGCTGTTTTTT. The genes are TRBV7-9 and TRBJ2-2; D gene uncertain. The CDR3 is made up of 15 amino acids. Germline-derived CDR1 and CDR2 are SEHNR and FQNEAQ (reference sequence).

This clonotype was seen more than once but under ten times. The chain couples TRBV27 to TRBJ2-7; the D call may be TRBD1 or TRBD2 (6 bases each). The CDR3 runs 15 residues. Germline V lookup: CDR1 MNHEY, CDR2 SMNVEV (reference sequence). V was cut by 8 bases and J by 2 bases, with 19 bases left in between. The CDR3 sequence: CASRPTGAQAYEQYF. CDR3 in DNA: TGTGCCAGCCGTCCCACGGGGGCCCAAGCCTACGAGCAGTACTTC.

This clonotype was observed at least ten times. This rearrangement joins TRBV6-1 to TRBJ2-7; TRBD1 matches at 9 bases. CDR1 is MNHNS, CDR2 SASEGT, per germline. Germline trimming cut 5 bases from V and 5 bases from J; bases unmatched to any gene: 7. The CDR3 is 14 residues long. For the CDR3, the DNA is TGTGCCAGCAGTCGACAGGGGGGTTATAACGAGCAGTACTTC. This encodes CASSRQGGYNEQYF.

In this sample, this clonotype turned up a few times. The chain couples TRBV28 to TRBJ2-6; tentative D call: TRBD1 (6 bases). The CDR3 runs to 17 residues. V was cut by 3 bases and J by 2 bases, with 14 bases left in between. Germline lookup yields CDR1 MDHEN and CDR2 SYDVKM. CDR3 DNA sequence: TGTGCCAGCAGTTTTCGGCCAGGGGATGCTGGGGCCAACGTCCTGACTTTC. It specifies CASSFRPGDAGANVLTF.

This clonotype has a handful of counts. V usage is TRBV20-1 and J usage is TRBJ2-1; TRBD1 is a possible D gene (6 bases). The CDR3 extends over 16 amino acids. Germline V gives CDR1 DFQATT, CDR2 SNEGSKA (reference sequence). The V gene lost 6 bases and the J gene lost 4 bases, with 22 bases spanning the gap. The DNA for the CDR3 is TGCAGTGCCTACGACAAGTTGGGGGCGATGTACAATGAGCAGTTCTTC. Translated, it gives CSAYDKLGAMYNEQFF.

V and J are TRBV23-1 and TRBJ2-7, with D tentatively TRBD1 or TRBD2 (5 bases each). TRBV23-1 is given ORF status, its function remaining uncertain. V was pared by 0 bases and J by 3 bases, with 15 bases between. This CDR3 has 16 amino acids. The CDR3 loop is CASSQSDEGRDYEQYF. The CDR3 DNA is TGCGCCAGCAGTCAATCGGATGAGGGACGTGACTACGAGCAGTACTTC.

Comments on this clonotype: This may come from a read error, since a much larger clone is one base off. The J gene is TRBJ1-1, the V gene TRBV28, with a weak D call TRBD1 (6 bases). Germline-derived CDR1 and CDR2 are MDHEN and SYDVKM. The CDR3 length is 16 residues. The CDR3 loop reads CASSLYPTGSNTEAYF. CDR3 bases: TGTGCCAGCAGTTTATACCCGACAGGCTCGAACACTGAAGCTTACTTT.

This clonotype was counted a few times. V is TRBV15 and J is TRBJ2-7; D uncertain. V was pared by 1 base and J by 6 bases, with 10 bases between. This CDR3 spans 13 amino acids. CDR1 is LNHNV, CDR2 YYDKDF, per germline (reference sequence). Here the CDR3 DNA reads TGTGCCACCAGCAGAGTCGGCCAGGTCGAGCAGTACTTC. The encoded protein is CATSRVGQVEQYF. Based on the CDR3 plus reference TRBV15 and TRBJ2-7, the full variable domain is DAMVIQNPRYQVTQFGKPVTLSCSQTLNHNVMYWYQQKSSQAPKLLFHYYDKDFNNEADTPDNFQSRRPNTSFCFLDIRSPGLGDTAMYLCATSRVGQVEQYFGPGTRLTVT.

This clonotype was counted many times. The rearrangement uses TRBV4-3 and TRBJ2-7; 13 bases align to TRBD2. The CDR3 extends over 15 amino acids. From germline, CDR1 is LGHNA and CDR2 YSLEER. V lost 1 base and J lost 5; bases outside the gene matches: 2. In DNA form, the CDR3 reads TGCGCCAGCAGCCAAGGTGGGACTAGCGGGGACGAGCAGTACTTC. Amino acids: CASSQGGTSGDEQYF.